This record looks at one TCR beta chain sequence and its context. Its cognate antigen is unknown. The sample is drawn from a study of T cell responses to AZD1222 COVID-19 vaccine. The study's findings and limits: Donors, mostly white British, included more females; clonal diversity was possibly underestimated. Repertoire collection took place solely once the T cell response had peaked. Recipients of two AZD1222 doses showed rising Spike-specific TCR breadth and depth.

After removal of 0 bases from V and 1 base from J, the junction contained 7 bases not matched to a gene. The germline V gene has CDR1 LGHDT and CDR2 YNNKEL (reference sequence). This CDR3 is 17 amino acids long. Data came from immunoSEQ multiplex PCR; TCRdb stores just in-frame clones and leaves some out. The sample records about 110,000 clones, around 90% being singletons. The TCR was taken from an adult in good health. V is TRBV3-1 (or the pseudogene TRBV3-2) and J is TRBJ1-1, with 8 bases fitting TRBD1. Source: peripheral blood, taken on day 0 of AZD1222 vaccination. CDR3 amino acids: CASSQDPYRGRNTEAFF. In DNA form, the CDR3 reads TGTGCCAGCAGCCAAGATCCATACAGGGGGAGGAACACTGAAGCTTTCTTT.